This T cell receptor (beta chain) derives from a study of Ad26.COV2.S vaccination and SARS-CoV-2 variants (dated by TCRdb to about 2021). Concerning the study at large: Donors in the vaccine arm were drawn from COV1001, a multicentre, randomized, double-blind, placebo-controlled phase I-IIa trial testing Ad26.COV2.S in healthy adults. Ad26.COV2.S was given intramuscularly at 5x10^10 or 1x10^11 viral particles, as a single shot or as two shots 56 days apart. Sequencing of the TCRbeta repertoire served to evaluate the specificity and breadth of SARS-CoV-2-reactive T cell receptors following Ad26.COV2.S vaccination. The TCR-sequenced set comprised approximately 32 samples: approximately 19 Ad26.COV2.S vaccine recipients, 5 placebo recipients and 8 SARS-CoV-2 convalescent individuals. Participants in the trial were split at random into five groups of five each, receiving low-dose or high-dose Ad26.COV2.S once or twice, or else placebo on both occasions. Throughout the experiments and outcome assessment, investigators stayed blinded to trial group allocation. General study outcomes and caveats: Ad26.COV2.S recipients had higher spike-specific TCR breadth than placebo recipients (P = 0.0014). Comparable non-spike TCR breadth was observed between vaccine and placebo recipients, consistent with only spike being contained in the vaccine. The authors noted that the TCR breadth and depth analyses may have underestimated total T cell responses. Substantial breadth of spike-specific CD8+ and CD4+ T cell responses was reported after vaccination. The study was not powered for comparison of responses between vaccine doses or regimens.

The CDR3 numbers 12 residues from cysteine through phenylalanine. Only the CDR3 part of the read is kept: 36 bases, read in frame from the first base. From the germline V gene (reference sequence), CDR1 is GTSNPN and CDR2 is SVGIG. V is shortened by 3 bases, J by 10 bases, and the region joining them spans 13 bases. Remarks on this clone: What antigen it recognizes has not been identified. The sample holds no much larger clone one base away, and base qualities are not on file.

The immunoSEQ Assay was the method used to sequence TCRbeta CDR3 regions. After extraction, genomic DNA underwent amplification by bias-controlled multiplex PCR, followed by high-throughput sequencing. From the authors' description of their analysis: To quantify the absolute abundance of every unique TCRbeta CDR3 region, sequences were collapsed and filtered. Usable DNA was measured by amplifying reference genes present in all nucleated cells, and TCRbeta template counts were normalized to that usable DNA to estimate T cell fraction. Repertoire TCRs were annotated as SARS-CoV-2-specific by exact matching of V gene, CDR3 amino acid sequence and J gene to a known reactive TCR set. MIRA supplied the reference SARS-CoV-2 TCR set, which was filtered for enrichment in COVID-19-positive ImmuneCODE repertoires so that public or cross-reactive TCRs were removed. Drawing on the MIRA antigens, annotated TCRs were analysed further at the level of specific ORF or position within ORF. Breadth was defined as the number of annotated unique rearrangements divided by the total number of unique productive rearrangements, and depth was defined as the summed frequency of the annotated unique rearrangements. Two-sided Wilcoxon rank-sum tests were used to compare TCR breadth between groups. TCRdb's version of the immuneACCESS table is confined to in-frame rearrangements and falls short of the full clone set. An unresolved V gene accounts for under half of the shortfall where checked; the remainder is of unknown origin. V and J calls and clone size are given by that table; D and trimming were obtained from the DNA. This sample lists around 450,000 clones; roughly 90% were detected once. The ten largest make up about 12% of the sample.

This specimen's treatment or condition label, interpreted: around 19 received Ad26.COV2.S at low or high dose, single or two shots; several received placebo; per-sample allocation not given. Repertoires of vaccine and placebo recipients were sequenced from samples collected on day 63 after the first injection. In Cohort 1b, around 23 adults aged 18-55 years were enrolled at a single site in Boston, USA, between 29 July and 7 August 2020. Ad26.COV2.S was a replication-incompetent adenovirus type 26 vector expressing a prefusion-stabilized SARS-CoV-2 spike protein from the original Wuhan strain. This receptor was obtained from a person aged 18-60 years who received the Ad26.COV2.S COVID-19 vaccine or a placebo. The sequence joins TRBV30 to TRBJ2-1; TRBD2 might be the D gene, on 5 matching bases. The input for sequencing was peripheral blood, taken in a trial of Ad26.COV2.S vaccine versus placebo. Here the CDR3 is given as CAWSGIPGEQFF. The DNA sequence is as follows: TGTGCCTGGAGCGGGATTCCTGGGGAGCAGTTCTTC.